The 21 T cell receptor beta chains below were found in one sample sequenced in a study of vaccination and CD4 T cells after COVID-19. No antigens are known for them. The treatment is: 10-day PBMC culture with coronavirus spike peptide pools or control peptides (ViraFEST assay). These CD4+ T cells came from an unexposed donor, sampled before the COVID-19 pandemic (2011-2018). An Oncomine TCR Beta short-read assay was used to sequence the DNA from cultured CD4+ T cells. From the PCR reads, TCRdb called clonotypes with MiXCR, one entry per CDR3 protein. The repertoire has 1,500 to 2,000 distinct CDR3 sequences, about an eighth of them found once; the top ten carry roughly an eighth. Sequenced sample: CD4+ T cells from blood, cultured in vitro. Source of these receptors: a human donor in good health.

This clonotype was seen a few times. The chain links TRBV5-8 to TRBJ2-1, with 12 bases matching TRBD2. V shed 2 bases, J shed 6 bases, and the junction held 6 bases outside the gene matches. The CDR3 length is 16 residues. Germline CDR1 is SGHTS and CDR2 is YDEGEE. In DNA, the CDR3 is TGTGCCAGCAGCTTTTCTAGCGGGAGGGCCCTCAATGAGCAGTTCTTC. Translating gives CASSFSSGRALNEQFF.

This clonotype is termed medium-sized. The chain uses TRBV12-3 or TRBV12-4 and TRBJ1-5; D might be TRBD1 (6 bases). Trimming left V 3 bases short and J 8 bases short, with 17 bases between. The CDR3 contains 15 residues. The CDR3 DNA sequence: TGTGCCAGCAGTTTTACGACGGGGGGCGCAGAGCCCCAGCATTTT. Its translation is CASSFTTGGAEPQHF.

By its share, this clonotype is medium-sized. This chain links TRBV11-2 with TRBJ2-3; a possible D gene is TRBD2 (5 bases). The CDR3 is 14 residues long. Trimming removed 5 bases at V and 5 bases at J, with 14 bases between. Germline-derived CDR1 and CDR2 are SGHAT and FQNNGV. CDR3 DNA sequence: TGTGCCAGCAGCACAAGACTAAGTGGAGATACGCAGTATTTT. Its protein is CASSTRLSGDTQYF.

The V gene is TRBV3-1, the J gene TRBJ2-6, with D unclear. Trimming pared 4 bases from V and 0 bases from J, leaving 7 bases between. Germline CDR1 reads LGHDT; CDR2 reads YNNKEL (reference sequence). CDR3 length: 15 residues. The CDR3 DNA reads as TGTGCCAGCAGCCCTGGGTTCTCTGGGGCCAACGTCCTGACTTTC. Its protein product is CASSPGFSGANVLTF.

This rearrangement joins TRBV18 to TRBJ2-5, with D perhaps being TRBD1 or TRBD2 (5 bases each). Germline CDR1 is KGHSH and CDR2 is LQKENI. The CDR3 runs 15 residues. V lost 3 bases, J lost 5 bases, and 16 bases lay in between. CDR3 DNA: TGTGCCAGCTCACCGACGACAGACCGGAGGGAGACCCAGTACTTC. It encodes CASSPTTDRRETQYF.

The V gene is TRBV9, the J gene TRBJ2-5; D gene ambiguous. V was trimmed by 0 bases and J by 5 bases, leaving 5 bases between them. Germline CDR1 SGDLS, CDR2 YYNGEE. The CDR3 is 12 residues long. The CDR3 spells CASSVVPETQYF. The CDR3 nucleotides read TGTGCCAGCAGCGTAGTCCCCGAGACCCAGTACTTC. Using reference TRBV9 and TRBJ2-5 for the parts outside the CDR3, the full variable domain is DSGVTQTPKHLITATGQRVTLRCSPRSGDLSVYWYQQSLDQGLQFLIQYYNGEERAKGNILERFSAQQFPDLHSELNLSSLELGDSALYFCASSVVPETQYFGPGTRLLVL.

This clonotype was seen a few times. This rearrangement joins TRBV4-1 to TRBJ1-3, with D possibly TRBD1 on 5 matching bases. The length of the CDR3 is 15 residues. Trimming shortened V by 0 bases and J by 1 base, and 7 bases separated the two germline ends. The germline V gene encodes CDR1 MGHRA and CDR2 YSYEKL. The CDR3 is CASSQEGQSGNTIYF. The CDR3 nucleotides are TGCGCCAGCAGCCAAGAGGGGCAATCTGGAAACACCATATATTTT.

The chain employs TRBV5-1 and TRBJ2-7, with D perhaps matching TRBD1 or TRBD2 (5 bases each). The CDR3 runs 16 residues. V lost 3 bases, J lost 2 bases, and 18 bases lay in between. The V gene's germline CDR1 is SGHRS and CDR2 YFSETQ. The CDR3 nucleotides read TGCGCCAGCAGCTCGAAAGCGGACACTGCCGCCTACGAGCAGTACTTC. Translating gives CASSSKADTAAYEQYF.

This clonotype is labeled as large. The J gene is TRBJ2-3, the V gene TRBV24-1; 8 nucleotides align to TRBD1. The CDR3 has 15 residues. The germline V gene has CDR1 KGHDR and CDR2 SFDVKD. The junction had 4 bases not matched to a gene; V was cut back by 2 bases and J by 4 bases. The CDR3 nucleotides read TGTGCCACCAGTGATTCGGCAGGGGGCCCAGATACGCAGTATTTT. Amino acid sequence: CATSDSAGGPDTQYF.

The V gene is TRBV18, the J gene TRBJ2-1, with D unclear. CDR3 size: 14 residues. Germline V gene lookup returns CDR1 KGHSH and CDR2 LQKENI. V lost 3 bases and J 10 bases, leaving 16 bases between the germline ends. CDR3 region: CASSPPRSRQEQFF. CDR3 in DNA: TGTGCCAGCTCACCCCCGCGGAGCCGGCAGGAGCAGTTCTTC.

J is TRBJ1-1 and V is TRBV3-1; D not certain. V was shortened by 4 bases and J by 0 bases, with 9 bases between the two germline ends. The germline gives CDR1 LGHDT, CDR2 YNNKEL (reference sequence). The CDR3 is made up of 14 amino acids. CDR3 nucleotides: TGTGCCAGCAGCCTCGACCTTGTGAACACTGAAGCTTTCTTT. Protein sequence: CASSLDLVNTEAFF.

This clonotype has a handful of counts. The chain links TRBV30 to TRBJ2-5, with 9 bases identical to TRBD2. This CDR3 spans 17 amino acids. CDR1 and CDR2 (germline): GTSNPN, SVGIG (reference sequence). With V trimmed by 3 bases and J by 5 bases, 16 bases remained unmatched. CDR3 coding DNA: TGTGCCTGGAGCCACCCCGCGCCGGGACTAGCCATGGAGACCCAGTACTTC. This codes for CAWSHPAPGLAMETQYF.

This clonotype rates as medium-sized. J is TRBJ2-7 and V is TRBV7-9; tentatively, D is TRBD1 or TRBD2 (5 bases each). CDR1 SEHNR and CDR2 FQNEAQ come from the germline V gene (reference sequence). This CDR3 is built from 15 residues. Trimming pared 5 bases from V and 7 bases from J, leaving 21 bases between. CDR3 nucleotide sequence: TGTGCCAGCAGCCGATCCAACCGGGACCGGGGTGAGCAGTACTTC. Residues: CASSRSNRDRGEQYF. Based on the CDR3 plus reference TRBV7-9 and TRBJ2-7, the full variable domain is DTGVSQNPRHKITKRGQNVTFRCDPISEHNRLYWYRQTLGQGPEFLTYFQNEAQLEKSRLLSDRFSAERPKGSFSTLEIQRTEQGDSAMYLCASSRSNRDRGEQYFGPGTRLTVT.

V usage is TRBV18 and J usage is TRBJ1-4; D is unresolved. Germline V gene lookup returns CDR1 KGHSH and CDR2 LQKENI. V was pared by 1 base and J by 7 bases, with 16 bases between. CDR3 length: 16 residues. For the CDR3, the DNA is TGTGCCAGCTCACCACAGAGGGCCCGGGTCGGTGAAAAACTGTTTTTT. Translating it yields CASSPQRARVGEKLFF.

V and J are TRBV18 and TRBJ2-1; 10 bases fit TRBD2. V shed 5 bases and J 5 bases; nucleotides not matched to a gene: 6. In germline, CDR1 is KGHSH, CDR2 LQKENI. The CDR3 totals 15 residues. CDR3 coding DNA: TGTGCCAGCTCAGTGGGACTAGCGTCGAACAATGAGCAGTTCTTC. Translated: CASSVGLASNNEQFF.

This clonotype is termed medium-sized. J is TRBJ2-7 and V is TRBV7-8, with 11 bases that match TRBD2. With V trimmed by 5 bases and J by 6 bases, 9 bases remained unmatched. CDR1 and CDR2 from the germline V gene are SGHVS and FQNEAQ. The CDR3 contains 15 residues. The CDR3 spells CASSGFGTSGAEQYF. The CDR3 coding sequence is TGTGCCAGCAGCGGATTCGGGACTAGCGGAGCCGAGCAGTACTTC.

This clonotype is labeled medium-sized. V is TRBV7-3 and J is TRBJ2-2, with TRBD2 as a possible D gene (6 bases). Germline CDR1 reads SGHTA; CDR2 reads FQGTGA. The CDR3 consists of 16 residues. Trimming left V 2 bases short and J 3 bases short, with 13 bases between. DNA for the CDR3: TGTGCCAGCAGCTTATACGGGAGTGTCGACACCGGGGAGCTGTTTTTT. This encodes CASSLYGSVDTGELFF.

Judged by abundance, this clonotype is medium-sized (0.01 to 0.1%). The chain recombines TRBV2 with TRBJ1-6, with D possibly TRBD1 on 6 matching bases. The length of the CDR3 is 15 residues. Between the trimmed V and J ends, which lost 0 bases and 9 bases, there was a span of 12 bases. Germline V gene data show CDR1 as SNHLY and CDR2 as FYNNEI. The CDR3 DNA follows: TGTGCCAGCAGTGAAGCTGGGGGCGAGGGTTCACCCCTCCACTTT. It yields the protein CASSEAGGEGSPLHF. Full variable domain (remainder filled in from reference TRBV2 and TRBJ1-6): EPEVTQTPSHQVTQMGQEVILRCVPISNHLYFYWYRQILGQKVEFLVSFYNNEISEKSEIFDDQFSVERPDGSNFTLKIRSTKLEDSAMYFCASSEAGGEGSPLHFGNGTRLTVT.

By sample fraction, this clonotype is medium-sized. This sequence joins TRBV7-3 and TRBJ2-5; 13 bases are a match to TRBD2. V was clipped by 5 bases and J by 4 bases; unmatched bases: 10. CDR1 and CDR2 (germline): SGHTA, FQGTGA. The CDR3 is made up of 17 amino acids. CDR3 amino acids: CASSLGLAGAGGETQYF. CDR3 bases: TGTGCCAGCAGCCTCGGACTAGCGGGAGCGGGGGGAGAGACCCAGTACTTC.

V usage is TRBV12-3 or TRBV12-4 and J usage is TRBJ2-1; 13 bases align to TRBD2. The CDR3 sequence is 15 residues long. V lost 6 bases to trimming and J lost 6 bases; unmatched junction nucleotides: 5. The CDR3 loop is CASRRTSGGGNEQFF. CDR3 bases: TGTGCCAGCAGACGGACTAGCGGGGGTGGCAATGAGCAGTTCTTC.

The rearrangement links TRBV5-1 to TRBJ2-3; D may be TRBD2 (5 bases). The CDR3 consists of 13 residues. The germline V gene has CDR1 SGHRS and CDR2 YFSETQ. V lost 5 bases, J lost 6 bases, and 13 bases lay in between. CDR3 sequence: CASRPQRLDTQYF. The CDR3 region has the DNA TGCGCCAGCAGGCCCCAGCGGCTGGATACGCAGTATTTT.